These 27 T cell receptor beta chains originate from one sample sequenced in a study of T cells in Graves' hyperthyroidism and ophthalmopathy. Template material for amplifying TCR beta CDR3 regions consisted of RNA transcripts. The study used the HTBI primer set for a first-round RT-PCR of the TCR CDR3. TCRdb redid the calling of the multiplex PCR reads with MiXCR, one entry per CDR3 protein. The data contain under 650,000 distinct CDR3 sequences, around 15% of them singletons. Sequencing was performed on blood. The receptors were gathered from a woman between 25 and 40 years old with Graves' hyperthyroidism.

This chain connects TRBV6-1 to TRBJ2-7, with TRBD1 identical over 9 bases. This CDR3 has 16 residues. Germline CDR1 MNHNS, CDR2 SASEGT. With 5 bases clipped from V and 3 bases from J, the junction kept 11 bases outside the gene matches. The CDR3: CASSPILGTGFYEQYF. The CDR3 region has the DNA TGTGCCAGCAGTCCTATCCTCGGGACAGGGTTCTACGAGCAGTACTTC.

This clonotype was counted ten times or more. The chain carries TRBV28 and TRBJ2-2; no reliable D call. Deletions cut 4 bases from V and 6 bases from J, with 12 bases between. The CDR3 covers 14 residues. Looked up from germline, CDR1 is MDHEN and CDR2 is SYDVKM. CDR3 in DNA: TGTGCCAGCAGTTCCCGCCTAGAGTCCGGGGAGCTGTTTTTT. Translation gives CASSSRLESGELFF.

The V and J genes are TRBV12-3 or TRBV12-4 and TRBJ2-2, with D possibly TRBD1 on 7 matching bases. V was pared by 6 bases and J by 6 bases, with 14 bases between. The CDR3 is 14 residues long. CDR3: CASRGGQSSGELFF. The CDR3 coding sequence is TGTGCCAGCAGGGGGGGACAGTCCTCCGGGGAGCTGTTTTTT.

The sample holds a few counts of this clonotype. This rearrangement joins TRBV29-1 to TRBJ2-1; D unresolved. The CDR3 extends over 11 amino acids. Trimming took 7 bases from V and 8 from J, leaving 12 bases between them. Germline CDR1 and CDR2: SQVTM and ANQGSEA. CDR3 nucleotides: TGCAGCGCCCTACGTGGAGATGAGCAGTTCTTC. Translated, it gives CSALRGDEQFF.

The rearrangement links TRBV18 to TRBJ2-5; D is ambiguous. CDR1 is KGHSH and CDR2 is LQKENI in the germline V gene. The CDR3 consists of 14 residues. Trimming pared 3 bases from V and 5 bases from J, leaving 13 bases between. The CDR3 region has the DNA TGTGCCAGCTCACCTTCAAGAAGGATGGAGACCCAGTACTTC. Its translation: CASSPSRRMETQYF.

Note on this clonotype: A much bigger clone sits one base away, suggesting this may be a read error. The gene calls are TRBV28 and TRBJ2-1; 14 positions match TRBD2. The CDR3 has 14 residues. Germline V gene data show CDR1 as MDHEN and CDR2 as SYDVKM. CDR3 coding DNA: TGTGCCAGCAGTTTGACTAGCGGGAGGGTTGAGCAGTCCTTC. This sequence encodes CASSLTSGRVEQSF.

The V and J genes are TRBV9 and TRBJ1-3, with D possibly TRBD1 on 6 matching bases. The CDR3 sequence is 14 residues long. V lost 0 bases and J lost 4, with 8 bases in between. Looked up from germline, CDR1 is SGDLS and CDR2 is YYNGEE. CDR3 loop: CASSVAGDGNTIYF. Here the CDR3 DNA reads TGTGCCAGCAGCGTAGCAGGGGACGGAAACACCATATATTTT. The whole variable domain, filled in from reference TRBV9 and TRBJ1-3, reads DSGVTQTPKHLITATGQRVTLRCSPRSGDLSVYWYQQSLDQGLQFLIQYYNGEERAKGNILERFSAQQFPDLHSELNLSSLELGDSALYFCASSVAGDGNTIYFGEGSWLTVV.

This clonotype was seen many times. The V and J genes are TRBV28 and TRBJ2-1, with a tentative D call TRBD2 (5 bases). The V and J ends lost 1 base and 2 bases respectively, with 12 bases between them. The V gene's germline CDR1 is MDHEN and CDR2 SYDVKM. The CDR3 is made up of 16 amino acids. CDR3 nucleotides: TGTGCCAGCAGTTTATTACAGCGGAGTACCTACAATGAGCAGTTCTTC. Its translation is CASSLLQRSTYNEQFF.

This clonotype was seen many times. This rearrangement joins TRBV20-1 to TRBJ2-7; TRBD2 is a possible D gene (7 bases). The CDR3 loop spans 14 amino acids. Germline V gene data show CDR1 as DFQATT and CDR2 as SNEGSKA (reference sequence). Between the trimmed V and J ends, which lost 6 bases and 4 bases, there was a span of 19 bases. As DNA, the CDR3 is TGCAGTGCCGACCCTAGGGGGAGGGCGTACGAGCAGTACTTC. Protein product: CSADPRGRAYEQYF.

As for this clonotype: Relative to the germline gene, one junction end is altered; a read error may explain this. The chain links TRBV28 to TRBJ1-2, with 7 bases identical to TRBD1. The V gene's germline CDR1 is MDHEN and CDR2 SYDVKM. The CDR3 sequence is 13 residues long. This CDR3 is CASREAFDRDGDF. The CDR3 nucleotides read TGTGCCAGCAGGGAAGCATTCGACAGGGACGGGGACTTC.

This clonotype has at least ten counts. This chain uses TRBV12-3 or TRBV12-4 with TRBJ2-1; TRBD1 is a possible D gene (5 bases). The CDR3 length is 16 residues. Trimming shortened V by 7 bases and J by 6 bases, and 22 bases separated the two germline ends. CDR3 region: CASNHPTGQGTNEQFF. In DNA form, the CDR3 reads TGTGCCAGCAACCACCCGACGGGTCAGGGAACCAATGAGCAGTTCTTC.

In its sample, this clonotype was seen many times. The chain uses TRBV12-3 or TRBV12-4 and TRBJ2-3, with D possibly matching TRBD1 (6 bases). V lost 5 bases, J lost 3 bases, and 9 bases lay in between. The CDR3 has 13 amino acids. In DNA form, the CDR3 reads TGTGCCAGCAGTCGGACAGTAACAGATACGCAGTATTTT. Translating it yields CASSRTVTDTQYF.

This clonotype has at least ten counts. The V call is TRBV7-2, the J call TRBJ2-1; D possibly corresponds to TRBD2 (6 bases). Germline V lookup: CDR1 SGHTA, CDR2 FQGNSA. V shed 5 bases and J shed 3 bases, with 17 bases lying between them. The CDR3 covers 16 residues. The CDR3 reads CASSPPELAVYNEQFF. DNA for the CDR3: TGTGCCAGCAGCCCCCCAGAGTTAGCGGTCTACAATGAGCAGTTCTTC.

This clonotype appeared many times. The V gene is TRBV12-3 or TRBV12-4, the J gene TRBJ2-5; no clear D. This CDR3 contains 13 residues. V shed 2 bases and J shed 5 bases, with 9 bases lying between them. DNA for the CDR3: TGTGCCAGCAGTTTACGAGAGCTGGAGACCCAGTACTTC. Translation: CASSLRELETQYF.

This clonotype was seen many times. This rearrangement joins TRBV20-1 to TRBJ2-3; 13 bases match TRBD2. Losses at the gene ends were 4 bases for V and 4 bases for J; bases not matched to a gene: 8. Germline V CDR1 and CDR2: DFQATT, SNEGSKA (reference sequence). The CDR3 is made up of 16 amino acids. For the CDR3, the DNA is TGCAGTGCTACCGGGACTAGCGGGATTACGGCAGATACGCAGTATTTT. This sequence encodes CSATGTSGITADTQYF.

This clonotype was picked up many times. This chain links TRBV7-3 with TRBJ2-1, with TRBD1 matching over 12 bases. The V segment lost 5 bases and the J segment 5 bases; nucleotides outside the gene matches: 4. Germline assignment: CDR1 SGHTA and CDR2 FQGTGA. The length of the CDR3 is 15 residues. DNA for the CDR3: TGTGCCAGCAGCCCCGGGACAGGGGGCCACAATGAGCAGTTCTTC. Protein: CASSPGTGGHNEQFF.

The rearrangement links TRBV12-3 or TRBV12-4 to TRBJ1-1; weak D call: TRBD1 (5 bases). This CDR3 comprises 12 residues. V dropped 7 bases and J dropped 7 bases, with 13 bases sitting between them. CDR3 DNA: TGTGCCAGCACCAACGGGGGGGTTGAAGCTTTCTTT. It specifies CASTNGGVEAFF.

This clonotype was counted many times. The genes are TRBV2 and TRBJ2-1; D not resolved. Germline V gene sequence: CDR1 SNHLY, CDR2 FYNNEI. This CDR3 region has 10 residues. The germline V and J ends were trimmed by 6 bases and 4 bases, with 1 base remaining between them. The DNA for the CDR3 is TGTGCCAGCAGGTACAATGAGCAGTTCTTC. Translated, it gives CASRYNEQFF.

This clonotype has at least ten counts. The chain carries TRBV28 and TRBJ2-5, with 7 nucleotides matching TRBD1. Germline V lookup: CDR1 MDHEN, CDR2 SYDVKM. V lost 6 bases to trimming and J lost 1 base; unmatched junction nucleotides: 11. This CDR3 contains 16 residues. The CDR3, as DNA: TGTGCCAGCAGCTCCGGGACAGCATACTCCCAAGAGACCCAGTACTTC. Amino acid sequence: CASSSGTAYSQETQYF.

In this sample, this clonotype turned up many times. The chain links TRBV28 to TRBJ2-3; 13 bases line up with TRBD2. Unmatched junction bases numbered 6, after V lost 4 bases and J lost 5 bases. Germline assignment: CDR1 MDHEN and CDR2 SYDVKM. The CDR3 runs 16 residues. CDR3 sequence (DNA): TGTGCCAGCAGTTACGCACTAGCGGGAGGGCGAGATACGCAGTATTTT. Translation gives CASSYALAGGRDTQYF. The complete variable domain, with remaining parts taken from reference TRBV28 and TRBJ2-3, reads DVKVTQSSRYLVKRTGEKVFLECVQDMDHENMFWYRQDPGLGLRLIYFSYDVKMKEKGDIPEGYSVSREKKERFSLILESASTNQTSMYLCASSYALAGGRDTQYFGPGTRLTVL.

This clonotype was seen a few times. The chain couples TRBV6-1 to TRBJ1-1; D may be TRBD1 (5 bases). With 6 bases removed from V and 3 bases from J, the gap between germline ends came to 14 bases. Germline V CDR1 and CDR2: MNHNS, SASEGT. The CDR3 totals 14 residues. The DNA for the CDR3 is TGTGCCAGCAGATTCTACCAGGGAGACACTGAAGCTTTCTTT. It translates to CASRFYQGDTEAFF.

A few counts support this clonotype. The rearrangement links TRBV25-1 to TRBJ1-3; no clear D gene. In germline, CDR1 is MGHDK, CDR2 SYGVNS. The CDR3 runs to 13 residues. The V gene lost 4 bases and the J gene lost 0 bases, with 4 bases spanning the gap. The DNA for the CDR3 is TGTGCCAGCAGTGGGAACTCTGGAAACACCATATATTTT. Translating gives CASSGNSGNTIYF.

This chain connects TRBV7-3 to TRBJ1-2, with no clear D. The CDR3 loop spans 14 amino acids. CDR1 SGHTA and CDR2 FQGTGA come from the germline V gene. V was trimmed by 5 bases and J by 3 bases, leaving 13 bases between them. CDR3 amino acids: CASSPDSQDYGYTF. CDR3 in DNA: TGTGCCAGCAGCCCGGATAGTCAAGACTATGGCTACACCTTC. The whole variable domain, filled in from reference TRBV7-3 and TRBJ1-2, reads GAGVSQTPSNKVTEKGKYVELRCDPISGHTALYWYRQSLGQGPEFLIYFQGTGAADDSGLPNDRFFAVRPEGSVSTLKIQRTERGDSAVYLCASSPDSQDYGYTFGSGTRLTVV.

The chain uses TRBV6-1 and TRBJ1-4; D remains unclear. In germline, CDR1 is MNHNS, CDR2 SASEGT. CDR3 length: 15 residues. Between the trimmed V and J ends, which lost 4 bases and 0 bases, there was a span of 9 bases. The CDR3 DNA sequence: TGTGCCAGCAGTGTGCACTTTGCAACTAATGAAAAACTGTTTTTT. Translated: CASSVHFATNEKLFF.

This clonotype was seen at least ten times. V usage is TRBV20-1 and J usage is TRBJ2-7; 7 nucleotides align to TRBD2. The CDR3 totals 12 residues. With 2 bases clipped from V and 2 bases from J, the junction kept 0 bases outside the gene matches. CDR1 and CDR2 (germline): DFQATT, SNEGSKA (reference sequence). This CDR3 reads CSARLAAYEQYF. CDR3 nucleotides: TGCAGTGCTAGACTAGCGGCCTACGAGCAGTACTTC.

The V gene is TRBV7-9, the J gene TRBJ2-7; D remains ambiguous. Trimming left V 4 bases short and J 6 bases short, with 10 bases between. This CDR3 region has 12 residues. Germline V gene data show CDR1 as SEHNR and CDR2 as FQNEAQ (reference sequence). The DNA of the CDR3 is TGTGCCAGCAGCTCACCTCGGGCCGAGCAGTACTTC. Protein product: CASSSPRAEQYF. Full variable domain (rest looked up from reference TRBV7-9 and TRBJ2-7): DTGVSQNPRHKITKRGQNVTFRCDPISEHNRLYWYRQTLGQGPEFLTYFQNEAQLEKSRLLSDRFSAERPKGSFSTLEIQRTEQGDSAMYLCASSSPRAEQYFGPGTRLTVT.

The sample holds many counts of this clonotype. The V call is TRBV12-3 or TRBV12-4, the J call TRBJ2-1, with 10 positions matching TRBD2. The CDR3 has 15 residues. The V segment lost 6 bases and the J segment 8 bases; nucleotides outside the gene matches: 10. The CDR3 DNA reads TGTGCCAGCAGGCCTAGCGGGGGTAATTGGGATGAGCAGTTCTTC. Translating gives CASRPSGGNWDEQFF.